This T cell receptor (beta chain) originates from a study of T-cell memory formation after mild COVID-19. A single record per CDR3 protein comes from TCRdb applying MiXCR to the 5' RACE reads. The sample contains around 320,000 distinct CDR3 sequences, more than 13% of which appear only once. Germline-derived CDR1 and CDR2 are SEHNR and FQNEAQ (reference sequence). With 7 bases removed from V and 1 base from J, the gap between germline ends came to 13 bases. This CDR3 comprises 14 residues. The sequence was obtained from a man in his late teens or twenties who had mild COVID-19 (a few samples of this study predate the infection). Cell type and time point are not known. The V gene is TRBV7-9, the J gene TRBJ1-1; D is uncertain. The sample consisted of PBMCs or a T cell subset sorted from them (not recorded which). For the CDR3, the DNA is TGTGCCAGCATGGTCGGCTACGGGAACACTGAAGCTTTCTTT. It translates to CASMVGYGNTEAFF. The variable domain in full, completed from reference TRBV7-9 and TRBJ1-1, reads DTGVSQNPRHKITKRGQNVTFRCDPISEHNRLYWYRQTLGQGPEFLTYFQNEAQLEKSRLLSDRFSAERPKGSFSTLEIQRTEQGDSAMYLCASMVGYGNTEAFFGQGTRLTVV.